This T cell receptor beta chain is drawn from a study of T cells in Graves' hyperthyroidism and ophthalmopathy (dated by TCRdb to between 2018 and 2021). Study-level background: A discovery cohort of fewer than 110 patients, fewer than 50 with Graves' ophthalmopathy and more than 55 with stable Graves' hyperthyroidism, was used to find distinguishing TCR V-J signatures. Whether ophthalmopathy could be predicted prospectively was tested in an independent validation cohort made up of some 20 hyperthyroidism patients plus 17 patients who later progressed to ophthalmopathy. For training and testing, the 100 or so patients in the discovery cohort were randomly divided in a 7:3 ratio. In more than 5 Graves' hyperthyroidism patients, the study also compared T-cell repertoires from thyroid tissue with T-cell repertoires from blood. After blood sampling, hyperthyroidism patients were treated with methimazole at a starting dose of 30 mg daily, and ophthalmopathy patients were treated with high-dose intravenous methylprednisolone. According to the paper, TCR Vbeta CDR3 sequencing was carried out on 120 to 150 peripheral blood samples, which came from around 43 ophthalmopathy, some 73 hyperthyroidism and roughly 17 progressor patients. What the research found in general, with its limitations: In validation, the model predicted progression to ophthalmopathy a median of about 6.8 months before onset, with about 67% sensitivity and 72.22% specificity. No statistical method was used to set the sample size in advance, and investigators knew the group allocation. In cross-validation, a model built on a 13 V-J signature told ophthalmopathy apart from stable hyperthyroidism with approximately 90% sensitivity and approximately 84% specificity, and in testing the same model reached 80%/75%. Blood samples also contained most of the expanded thyroid clonotypes (frequency above 0.001), which suggests that blood repertoires may reflect thyroid immune responses.

This clonotype was counted many times. Its antigen remains unidentified. Base-call qualities are not available, and no considerably larger clone is one nucleotide away. Based on the germline V gene (reference sequence), the CDR1 and CDR2 sequences are SSHAT and FNYEAQ. V is shortened by 1 base, J by 5 bases, and the region joining them spans 11 bases. The CDR3 starts with the cysteine, ends with the phenylalanine, and has 14 residues. The CDR3 DNA has 42 bases and is translated from base 1. Stable Graves' hyperthyroidism was defined as the absence of progression to ophthalmopathy over 18 months of follow-up. The hyperthyroidism patients were between 18 and 65 years old and newly diagnosed, with a disease duration of less than 2 months. Exclusion was applied to patients with uncontrolled infections, other autoimmune diseases, pregnancy or lactation. Diagnoses relied on clinical symptoms, serum thyroxine and TRAb, thyroid ultrasound and orbital computed tomography. Total RNA was extracted with Trizol reagent, and quality was checked on an Agilent 2100 Bioanalyzer.

The TCR beta CDR3 regions were amplified from RNA transcripts. The first round of RT-PCR for the TCR CDR3 was performed with the HTBI primer set and the Qiagen OneStep RT-PCR kit. The libraries were constructed in a second round of multiplex PCR and then size-selected and purified. Libraries were sequenced paired-end with 100 bp reads on an Illumina HiSeq2000. Per the authors' processing: SOAPnuke was used to process the raw data, throwing out any read that contained adapters or uncalled bases, had a mean Phred below 15, or lacked an exact constant-primer or identifier match. High-quality paired reads were merged with COPE v1.2.5, and unique nucleotide sequences were defined as clonotypes. MiTCR v1.1 was used to align the clonotypes against IMGT TRBV, TRBD and TRBJ reference segments. The analysis included only V-J combinations with a frequency above 0.0001, which together covered 98% to 99.2% of the repertoires. The TCS score was defined as F50 (clonal expansion) divided by E x V (chaos), with BLOSUM62-based TCRdist calculated between CDR3 peptides within each V-J. Welch's t-statistics and random forest reduced some 510 V-J features to some 14, which were used in a naive Bayes classifier (R e1071). TCRdb's own reprocessing of the public reads used fastp at Q25 and MiXCR and kept productive beta chains. Here each entry gathers all rows of one CDR3 protein and keeps the most common genes and DNA. TCRdb's processing, not the authors', yielded these V and J calls. For this sample there are 560,000 or so distinct CDR3 sequences; 40% to 55% appear just once. The ten largest clones represent about 7.9% of the sample.

Sequencing was performed on peripheral blood or thyroid tissue (not recorded which). The sequence derives from a woman between 18 and 29 years old with Graves' hyperthyroidism. Donor details come from another sample of the same person, matched by shared clones. The rearrangement combines TRBV7-7 with TRBJ2-5; the D assignment is uncertain and may be TRBD1 or TRBD2, with 6 bases supporting each. The CDR3 reads CASSLVGGGETQYF. The DNA sequence is as follows: TGTGCCAGCAGCTTAGTAGGGGGAGGCGAGACCCAGTACTTC.